This TCR beta chain came from a study of T-cell reconstitution after alpha-beta-depleted transplantation in children. CDR1 ENHRY and CDR2 SYGVKD come from the germline V gene. The CDR3 has 13 residues. Unmatched junction bases numbered 3, after V lost 6 bases and J lost 10 bases. Preparation of the TCRbeta library involved a method that used unique molecular identifiers. TCRdb redid the calling of the PCR reads with MiXCR, one entry per CDR3 protein. Among about 610,000 distinct CDR3 sequences, about 10% were seen once, and the ten largest hold roughly 4%. This clonotype occurred many times. Here the sequenced sample was PBMCs from the stem cell graft donor, taken from the stem cell graft. This receptor was obtained from a human donor who donated a stem cell graft to a child with acute myeloid leukemia. The J gene is TRBJ1-6, the V gene TRBV10-3; 10 bases are a match to TRBD1. This CDR3 reads CAIRGTGESPLHF. The CDR3 nucleotides are TGTGCCATCAGGGGGACAGGGGAATCACCCCTCCACTTT.